This paragraph covers one T cell receptor beta chain sequence. Clones were sequenced by immunoSEQ multiplex PCR, and TCRdb holds only the in-frame ones, with some missing. The sample carries some 100,000 clones, 70% to 90% recorded once. These data are taken from a study of T cell responses to AZD1222 COVID-19 vaccine. The source material was peripheral blood, sampled on day 0 of MenACWY control vaccination. The clonotype originates from an adult in good health.

For the CDR3, the DNA is TGTGCCAGCAAAGGCATCGGTGAAAAACTGTTTTTT. Amino acid sequence: CASKGIGEKLFF. The chain links TRBV2 to TRBJ1-4; D call uncertain. Germline assignment: CDR1 SNHLY and CDR2 FYNNEI. V lost 7 bases to trimming and J lost 7 bases, with 10 bases between them. The CDR3 consists of 12 residues.